The 20 T cell receptor beta chains given below trace back to one sample, sequenced in a study of cytomegalovirus exposure and HLA in healthy donors. Primers included in the PCR were 60 Vbeta and 13 Jbeta primers. Some clones are missing from TCRdb's copy, which holds only in-frame ones; the method was immunoSEQ multiplex PCR. The sample consists of about 160,000 clones, around three quarters of them appearing once. Sequencing was done on a sample of PBMCs. The origin of the receptors is a middle-aged woman in good health and CMV-seronegative.

This chain uses TRBV25-1 with TRBJ2-3; possibly TRBD2 for D (6 bases). Germline loops: CDR1 MGHDK, CDR2 SYGVNS. The ends were cut back, 1 base at V and 3 bases at J, with 11 bases in the middle. The CDR3 is 15 residues long. CDR3 sequence: CASSEFRDSTDTQYF. In nucleotides, the CDR3 is TGTGCCAGCAGTGAATTTCGGGACTCGACAGATACGCAGTATTTT.

V usage is TRBV27 and J usage is TRBJ1-5; D remains unclear. Germline CDR1 reads MNHEY; CDR2 reads SMNVEV (reference sequence). Trimming pared 0 bases from V and 5 bases from J, leaving 8 bases between. This CDR3 contains 14 residues. In DNA form, the CDR3 reads TGTGCCAGCAGTTTATCGGCCGTCGATCAGCCCCAGCATTTT. Protein: CASSLSAVDQPQHF.

This clone was counted a few times. V gene TRBV7-6 combines with J gene TRBJ1-3; 8 bases map to TRBD1. CDR1 and CDR2 (germline): SGHVS, FNYEAQ. The ends lost 5 bases at V and 6 bases at J; junction bases unmatched: 9. The CDR3 extends over 15 amino acids. The CDR3 here is CASSLQGADVNTIYF. The CDR3 DNA sequence: TGTGCCAGCAGCCTTCAGGGGGCTGACGTAAACACCATATATTTT.

The chain employs TRBV6-5 and TRBJ2-5; D is perhaps TRBD1 (6 bases). TRBJ2-7 matches the DNA end more closely, so the J call is doubtful. CDR1 MNHEY and CDR2 SVGAGI come from the germline V gene. CDR3 size: 14 residues. The CDR3 sequence is CASRAGDAPYEQYF. The DNA for the CDR3 is TGTGCCAGCAGGGCAGGGGACGCCCCCTACGAGCAGTACTTC.

CDR3 DNA sequence: TGTGCCAGCAGCCCCGACCCTGGACTCTTGGAGACCCAGTACTTC. Amino acid sequence: CASSPDPGLLETQYF. The V gene is TRBV7-3, the J gene TRBJ2-5; the D gene is possibly TRBD2 (5 bases). V lost 5 bases to trimming and J lost 5 bases, with 18 bases between them. This CDR3 is built from 15 residues. The germline V gene has CDR1 SGHTA and CDR2 FQGTGA.

The chain combines TRBV2 with TRBJ1-3, with a possible D match to TRBD1 (6 bases). V gave up 5 bases and J gave up 4 bases, with 12 bases separating them. Germline V gene data show CDR1 as SNHLY and CDR2 as FYNNEI. CDR3 length: 14 residues. CDR3 region: CASSPQGRGNTIYF. The CDR3 DNA sequence: TGTGCCAGCAGTCCACAGGGTCGCGGAAACACCATATATTTT.

The chain uses TRBV5-1 and TRBJ1-2; D ambiguous. In germline, CDR1 is SGHRS, CDR2 YFSETQ. CDR3 length: 13 residues. The germline V and J ends were trimmed by 0 bases and 6 bases, with 9 bases remaining between them. CDR3 amino acids: CASSLALRDGYTF. CDR3 DNA sequence: TGCGCCAGCAGCTTGGCTTTACGAGATGGCTACACCTTC.

The chain recombines TRBV12-5 with TRBJ2-2, with 9 positions matching TRBD1. The ends lost 2 bases at V and 7 bases at J; junction bases unmatched: 11. The CDR3 totals 17 residues. Per germline, CDR1 LGHNT and CDR2 FRNRAP. CDR3 DNA: TGTGCTAGTGGTTTGATCGCCGGGACAGGGATTATCGGGGAGCTGTTTTTT. Encoded protein: CASGLIAGTGIIGELFF.

This chain links TRBV4-2 with TRBJ2-7; tentatively, D is TRBD2 (5 bases). This CDR3 comprises 14 residues. Germline values: CDR1 LGHNA, CDR2 YNFKEQ. Trimming removed 0 bases from V and 5 bases from J, with 11 bases in between. The CDR3 nucleotides read TGTGCCAGCAGCCAAGATAGGACGAGGGACGAGCAGTACTTC. Its translation is CASSQDRTRDEQYF.

The rearrangement joins TRBV5-1 to TRBJ2-7, with TRBD1 matching over 7 bases. V was pared by 3 bases and J by 3 bases, with 6 bases of the junction left unmatched. Germline V lookup: CDR1 SGHRS, CDR2 YFSETQ. The CDR3 runs 14 residues. The CDR3 protein is CASSYRDRNYEQYF. The CDR3 DNA reads as TGCGCCAGCAGCTACCGGGACAGAAACTACGAGCAGTACTTC. Based on the CDR3 plus reference TRBV5-1 and TRBJ2-7, the full variable domain is KAGVTQTPRYLIKTRGQQVTLSCSPISGHRSVSWYQQTPGQGLQFLFEYFSETQRNKGNFPGRFSGRQFSNSRSEMNVSTLELGDSALYLCASSYRDRNYEQYFGPGTRLTVT.

The V call is TRBV5-1, the J call TRBJ2-1; weak D call: TRBD2 (5 bases). The CDR3 has 13 residues. The V and J ends lost 0 bases and 7 bases respectively, with 8 bases between them. Germline values: CDR1 SGHRS, CDR2 YFSETQ. CDR3 in DNA: TGCGCCAGCAGCTTGGCCGGGGAAAATGAGCAGTTCTTC. It specifies CASSLAGENEQFF.

With respect to this clone: The junction and the germline gene differ at one end; a read error may be behind it. This chain connects TRBV11-3 to TRBJ2-4, with TRBD1 identical over 8 bases. Germline V gene data show CDR1 as SGHNT and CDR2 as YENEEA. This CDR3 is 13 amino acids long. For the CDR3, the DNA is TGTGCCAGCAGCGTAGACAGGGGAAACATTCAGTACTTC. This gives the protein CASSVDRGNIQYF.

The V call is TRBV18, the J call TRBJ1-1, with no clear D. The CDR3 spans 13 residues. V was trimmed by 6 bases and J by 0 bases, leaving 8 bases between them. Germline V CDR1 and CDR2: KGHSH, LQKENI. Here the CDR3 DNA reads TGTGCCAGCTCGGGCGGGATGAACACTGAAGCTTTCTTT. It codes for CASSGGMNTEAFF.

Here the CDR3 reads CASSLASGTNSGNTIYF. CDR3 DNA: TGCGCCAGCAGCTTGGCATCGGGGACAAACTCTGGAAACACCATATATTTT. The chain uses TRBV5-1 and TRBJ1-3; weak D call: TRBD1 (6 bases). V was cut by 0 bases and J by 0 bases, with 13 bases left in between. The CDR3 totals 17 residues. Per the germline V gene, CDR1 is SGHRS and CDR2 is YFSETQ.

This CDR3 is CSVGGTSGWGVTGELFF. The CDR3, as DNA: TGCAGCGTGGGAGGGACTAGCGGATGGGGAGTTACCGGGGAGCTGTTTTTT. The rearrangement uses TRBV29-1 and TRBJ2-2; 11 bases are a match to TRBD2. V lost 6 bases and J lost 5; bases outside the gene matches: 14. The CDR3 has 17 residues. The germline CDR1 and CDR2 sequences are SQVTM and ANQGSEA.

Points on this clone: This same CDR3 is encoded by further DNA sequences in the sample. The chain couples TRBV10-1 to TRBJ2-1; perhaps TRBD2 as D (7 bases). Germline V gene data show CDR1 as WNHNN and CDR2 as SYGVQD (reference sequence). The CDR3 consists of 13 residues. V lost 9 bases and J 9 bases, leaving 18 bases between the germline ends. CDR3 loop: CASQSGGAGEQFF. The CDR3 coding sequence is TGCGCCAGTCAAAGTGGGGGGGCAGGTGAGCAGTTCTTC.

This chain links TRBV7-9 with TRBJ2-6; maybe TRBD2 (6 bases). Trimming stripped 2 bases from V and 4 bases from J, with 15 bases between. The CDR3 spans 17 residues. Germline CDR1 reads SEHNR; CDR2 reads FQNEAQ (reference sequence). This CDR3 reads CASSLFGGSLGANVLTF. The DNA of the CDR3 is TGTGCCAGCAGCTTATTCGGGGGATCGTTGGGGGCCAACGTCCTGACTTTC.

This clone was recorded once. V and J are TRBV5-1 and TRBJ1-4; a possible D gene is TRBD1 (5 bases). The V gene's germline CDR1 is SGHRS and CDR2 YFSETQ. This CDR3 has 15 amino acids. The V end lost 5 bases, the J end lost 2 bases, and 13 bases lay between the germline ends. CDR3 DNA: TGCGCCAGCAGGGCTCAGGGTTATACTAATGAAAAACTGTTTTTT. Its translation is CASRAQGYTNEKLFF.

The table lists this clone with a few counts. The gene calls are TRBV25-1 and TRBJ1-1, with 10 bases lining up with TRBD1. Trimming cost V 6 bases and J 5 bases; bases outside gene matches: 3. There are 13 residues in the CDR3. Germline V gene data show CDR1 as MGHDK and CDR2 as SYGVNS. The CDR3 protein is CASRGQGKTEAFF. The CDR3 DNA reads TGTGCCAGCAGGGGACAGGGGAAAACTGAAGCTTTCTTT. Full variable domain (rest looked up from reference TRBV25-1 and TRBJ1-1): EADIYQTPRYLVIGTGKKITLECSQTMGHDKMYWYQQDPGMELHLIHYSYGVNSTEKGDLSSESTVSRIRTEHFPLTLESARPSHTSQYLCASRGQGKTEAFFGQGTRLTVV.

The V gene is TRBV27, the J gene TRBJ1-1; possible D gene TRBD1, 5 bases. This CDR3 is 18 amino acids long. The V and J ends lost 2 bases and 1 base respectively, with 20 bases between them. Per the germline V gene, CDR1 is MNHEY and CDR2 is SMNVEV (reference sequence). For the CDR3, the DNA is TGTGCCAGCAGTTTAAGACCACTCACGACAGTCGCGAACACTGAAGCTTTCTTT. Protein sequence: CASSLRPLTTVANTEAFF.